The clone carrying this T cell receptor beta chain has at least ten counts. As processed by the authors: Amplified reference gene primers provided the basis for estimating nucleated cell counts. Profiling relied on immunoSEQ multiplex PCR, and the TCRdb table lists in-frame clones only, not all of them. V, J and clone size are taken as reported in that table, and D and trimming were inferred from the DNA itself. The table shows approximately 150,000 clones, with roughly three quarters occurring only once. This sample was included in a study of blood T cell repertoires in COVID-19. On the study more broadly: Samples came from the United States, Italy and Spain, spanning acute and convalescent COVID-19. From T cells, B-cell-depleted T cells, or PBMCs came the material, which was cDNA or gDNA.

CDR1 SEHNR and CDR2 FQNEAQ come from the germline V gene (reference sequence). The CDR3 consists of 13 residues. Between the trimmed V and J ends, which lost 6 bases and 7 bases, there was a span of 15 bases. The chain couples TRBV7-9 to TRBJ1-1; TRBD1 might be the D (6 bases). Specimen: peripheral blood. The clonotype was recovered from a man in his 60s with acute or convalescent COVID-19. CDR3 DNA: TGTGCCAGCAGTTTGGGACACCTCTTTGAAGCTTTCTTT. Translation gives CASSLGHLFEAFF.